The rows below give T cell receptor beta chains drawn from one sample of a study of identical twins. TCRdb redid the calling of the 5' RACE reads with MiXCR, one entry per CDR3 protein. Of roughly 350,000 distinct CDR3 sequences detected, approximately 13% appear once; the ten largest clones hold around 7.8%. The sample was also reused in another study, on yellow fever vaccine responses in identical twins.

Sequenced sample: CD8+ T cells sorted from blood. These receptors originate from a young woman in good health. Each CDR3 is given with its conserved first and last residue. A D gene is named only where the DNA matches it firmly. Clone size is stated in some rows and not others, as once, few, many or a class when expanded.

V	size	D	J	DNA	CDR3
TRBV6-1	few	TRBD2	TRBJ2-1	TGTGCCAACGGACTAGCGGGAGGGGGGCCCAATGAGCAGTTCTTC	CANGLAGGGPNEQFF
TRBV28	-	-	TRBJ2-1	TGTGCCAGCAGTCCAGAGGGCGGGATTTACAATGAGCAGTTCTTC	CASSPEGGIYNEQFF
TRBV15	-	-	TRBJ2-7	TGTGCCACCAGCAGAGACCGAACAGGACTGCCATACGAGCAGTACTTC	CATSRDRTGLPYEQYF
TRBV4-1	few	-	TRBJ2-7	TGCGCCAGCAGCCAAAGATCGGGTTCCTACTACGAGCAGTACTTC	CASSQRSGSYYEQYF
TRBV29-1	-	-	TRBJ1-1	TGCAGCGGAATTGAGAACACTGAAGCTTTCTTT	CSGIENTEAFF
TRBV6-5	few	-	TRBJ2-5	TGTGCCAGCAGTTACACCCGGGCTCAAGAGACCCAGTACTTC	CASSYTRAQETQYF
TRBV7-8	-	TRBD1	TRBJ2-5	TGTGCCAGCAGTTACAGGGGGCGGTGGGAGACCCAGTACTTC	CASSYRGRWETQYF
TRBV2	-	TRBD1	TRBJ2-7	TGTGCCAGCAGTGAAGACAGGGGCGACGAGCAGTACTTC	CASSEDRGDEQYF
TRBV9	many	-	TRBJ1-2	TGTGCCAGCAGCGCCCGGGGACCGACTTATGGCTACACCTTC	CASSARGPTYGYTF
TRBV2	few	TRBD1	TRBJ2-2	TGTGCCAGCAGTGACTGGCAGGGGGCCACCGGGGAGCTGTTTTTT	CASSDWQGATGELFF
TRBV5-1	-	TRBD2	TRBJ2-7	TGCGCCAGCAGCCGACTAGACTTAGCGGGATCTCCCGCCTCCTACGAGCAGTACTTC	CASSRLDLAGSPASYEQYF
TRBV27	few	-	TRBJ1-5	TGTGCCAGCAGTTTAAGGTCAGGGTTGGATCAGCCCCAGCATTTT	CASSLRSGLDQPQHF
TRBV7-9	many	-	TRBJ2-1	TGTGCCAGCAGCTTAGTACTACCCTTCGACAATGAGCAGTTCTTC	CASSLVLPFDNEQFF
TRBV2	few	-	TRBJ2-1	TGTGCCAGCAGATGGAAGTCGGGCCATCTCACAACCCCAAATGAGCAGTTCTTC	CASRWKSGHLTTPNEQFF
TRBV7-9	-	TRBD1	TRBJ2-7	TGTGCCAGCAGCGGACGGACAGGGCCCTACGAGCAGTACTTC	CASSGRTGPYEQYF
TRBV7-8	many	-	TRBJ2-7	TGTGCCAGCAGCGAGGTGGTTTACGAGCAGTACTTC	CASSEVVYEQYF
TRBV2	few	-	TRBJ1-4	TGTGCCAGCAGTGAATTTCCTCCCGACAGGGAAAAACTGTTTTTT	CASSEFPPDREKLFF
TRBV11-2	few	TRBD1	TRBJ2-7	TGTGCCAGCAGCACAGGGACAGGGGGCGCCTACGAGCAGTACTTC	CASSTGTGGAYEQYF
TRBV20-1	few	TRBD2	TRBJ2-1	TGCAGTGCTAGAGATAGCCGGACTAGCGGGGGGGCCAACAATGAGCAGTTCTTC	CSARDSRTSGGANNEQFF
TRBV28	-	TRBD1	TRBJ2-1	TGTGCCAGTAATCCGGGACAGGGCCCCTGGACTAGTTTCAATGAGCAGTTCTTC	CASNPGQGPWTSFNEQFF
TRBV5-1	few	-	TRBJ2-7	TGCGCCAGCAGCCTCGAGGGTTTCCCATACGAGCAGTACTTC	CASSLEGFPYEQYF
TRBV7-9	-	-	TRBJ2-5	TGTGCCAGCAGCGGCCAGCGAGAGACCCAGTACTTC	CASSGQRETQYF
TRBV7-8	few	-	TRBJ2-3	TGTGCCAGCAGCTTGGCCAACGCGGATACGCAGTATTTT	CASSLANADTQYF
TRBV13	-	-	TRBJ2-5	TGTGCCAGCAGCCTGGAGGGCCGGGGGGAGACCCAGTACTTC	CASSLEGRGETQYF
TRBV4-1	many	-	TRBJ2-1	TGCGCCAGCAGCCAAGATCGGGGGCGGGGAGACAATGAGCAGTTCTTC	CASSQDRGRGDNEQFF
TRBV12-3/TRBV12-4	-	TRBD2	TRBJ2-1	TGTGCCAGCAGTGACAGCGGGAACTACAATGAGCAGTTCTTC	CASSDSGNYNEQFF
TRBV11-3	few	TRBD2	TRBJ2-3	TGTGCCAGCAGCTTGGGACTAGCGGGGATGAGGGATACGCAGTATTTT	CASSLGLAGMRDTQYF
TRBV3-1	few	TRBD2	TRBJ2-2	TGTGCCAGCAGCCCCCTAGAAATATCTGCGGGAGCCACCGGGGAGCTGTTTTTT	CASSPLEISAGATGELFF
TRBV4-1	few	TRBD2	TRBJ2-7	TGCGCCAGCAGCCAGTCGGGCGGGAGGATGTACGAGCAGTACTTC	CASSQSGGRMYEQYF
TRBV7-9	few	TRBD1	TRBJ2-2	TGTGCCAGCAGCCGACAGGGGGCCGACACCGGGGAGCTGTTTTTT	CASSRQGADTGELFF
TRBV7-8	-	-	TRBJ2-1	TGTGCCAGCAGCTTAGTAGCGGAACAGTACAATGAGCAGTTCTTC	CASSLVAEQYNEQFF
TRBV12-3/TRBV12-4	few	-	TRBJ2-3	TGTGCCAGCAGCCCCGAGGGGGATACGCAGTATTTT	CASSPEGDTQYF
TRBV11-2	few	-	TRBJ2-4	TGTGCCAGCAGCTTAGATCAAGGACCGAAAAACATTCAGTACTTC	CASSLDQGPKNIQYF
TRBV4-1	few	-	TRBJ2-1	TGCGCCAGCAGCCAAGAAGGGGCCCGTGAGCAGTTCTTC	CASSQEGAREQFF
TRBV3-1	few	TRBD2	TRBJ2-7	TGTGCCAGCAGCCAATTTTCTAGCGGGTTCTACGAGCAGTACTTC	CASSQFSSGFYEQYF
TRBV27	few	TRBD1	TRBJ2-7	TGTGCCAGCAGTCTAAGGGACAGGGCTAGTGGCGAGCAGTACTTC	CASSLRDRASGEQYF
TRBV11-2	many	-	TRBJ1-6	TGTGCCAGCAGCTTAGAGGGTTTATCCTATAATTCACCCCTCCACTTT	CASSLEGLSYNSPLHF
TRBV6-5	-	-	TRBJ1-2	TGTGCCAGCAGTTATCTACCAGGACACTATGGCTACACCTTC	CASSYLPGHYGYTF
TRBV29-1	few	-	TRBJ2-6	TGCAGCGTGTTATCTGGGGCCAACGTCCTGACTTTC	CSVLSGANVLTF
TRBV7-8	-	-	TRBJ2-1	TGTGCCAGCGGCGACAGGCGACAGTACAATGAGCAGTTCTTC	CASGDRRQYNEQFF
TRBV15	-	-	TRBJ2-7	TGTGCCACCGCCTTGGGGGCTCCCTCCTACGAGCAGTACTTC	CATALGAPSYEQYF
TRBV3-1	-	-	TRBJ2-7	TGTGCCAGCAGCCAAGAAATGGCCCGATCCTACGAGCAGTACTTC	CASSQEMARSYEQYF
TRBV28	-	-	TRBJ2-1	TGTGCCAGCAGTTGGTCTCTCCGGGCCAATGAGCAGTTCTTC	CASSWSLRANEQFF
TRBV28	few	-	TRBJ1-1	TGTGCCAGCAGTTTCTGGCGTCGAGGGGACACTGAAGCTTTCTTT	CASSFWRRGDTEAFF
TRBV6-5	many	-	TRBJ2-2	TGTGCCAGCAGTTACGGGGTCGTATCGAACACCGGGGAGCTGTTTTTT	CASSYGVVSNTGELFF
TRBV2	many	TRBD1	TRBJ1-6	TGTGCCAGCAGTGAAAACTCCGGGACAGGGGGTTCACCCCTCCACTTT	CASSENSGTGGSPLHF
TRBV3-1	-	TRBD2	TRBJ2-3	TGTGCCAGCAGCGTTAGCCGGGGGGTCACAGATACGCAGTATTTT	CASSVSRGVTDTQYF
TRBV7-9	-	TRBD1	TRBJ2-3	TGTGCCAGCAGCCTCGGACAGGGGGCTGCAGATACGCAGTATTTT	CASSLGQGAADTQYF
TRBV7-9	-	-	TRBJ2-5	TGTGCCACCAGGGCAAAGGGAGGCGGGGAGACCCAGTACTTC	CATRAKGGGETQYF
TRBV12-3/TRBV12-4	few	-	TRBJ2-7	TGTGCCAGCAGTTTACAGTTTCTGCGGGTCGAGCAGTACTTC	CASSLQFLRVEQYF
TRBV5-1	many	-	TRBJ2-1	TGCGCCAGCAGCCTAAGACTAGGACAGCCCTACAATGAGCAGTTCTTC	CASSLRLGQPYNEQFF
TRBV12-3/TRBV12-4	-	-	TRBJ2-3	TGTGCCAGCACCCTCACGTCAGATACGCAGTATTTT	CASTLTSDTQYF
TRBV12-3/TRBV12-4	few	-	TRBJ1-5	TGTGCCAGCAGTCCCCAACAGGGAGTGGGTCAGCCCCAGCATTTT	CASSPQQGVGQPQHF
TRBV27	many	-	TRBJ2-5	TGTGCCAGCAGTTTGGTCAGGGGCCCCCAGGAGACCCAGTACTTC	CASSLVRGPQETQYF
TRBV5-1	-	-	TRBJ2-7	TGCGCCAGCAGCTTGGCCTGGACCTCTCTCGACGAGCAGTACTTC	CASSLAWTSLDEQYF
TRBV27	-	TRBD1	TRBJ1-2	TGTGCCAGCAGTGTCGGACAGGGCCCCAATAACTATGGCTACACCTTC	CASSVGQGPNNYGYTF
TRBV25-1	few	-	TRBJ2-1	TGTGCCAGCAGTCGGACGGGAGTGGGCAATGAGCAGTTCTTC	CASSRTGVGNEQFF
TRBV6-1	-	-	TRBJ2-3	TGTGCCAGCAGTGTTATTCTGCCGGGCACAGATACGCAGTATTTT	CASSVILPGTDTQYF
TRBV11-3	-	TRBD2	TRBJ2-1	TGTGCCAGCACCTTTAGCGGGAGTGGGAATGAGCAGTTCTTC	CASTFSGSGNEQFF
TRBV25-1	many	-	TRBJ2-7	TGTGCCAGCAGAGGAACAGGGCCGCTTTACGAGCAGTACTTC	CASRGTGPLYEQYF